This T cell receptor beta chain was recorded in a study of T cells in localized non-small cell lung cancer. V lost 5 bases to trimming and J lost 2 bases, with 15 bases between them. CDR1 SGHVS and CDR2 FNYEAQ come from the germline V gene. This CDR3 region has 16 residues. Produced via immunoSEQ multiplex PCR; TCRdb's table is partial and in-frame only. The data hold some 56,000 clones, with about nine tenths observed a single time. The genes are TRBV7-6 and TRBJ1-4; the D gene is possibly TRBD1 (5 bases). This sample comprised peripheral blood, obtained before any cancer treatment. The receptor was isolated from a woman aged 35 to 70 with stage I lung adenocarcinoma. The CDR3 nucleotides are TGTGCCAGCAGCGTCACCGGGACTTTCACTAATGAAAAACTGTTTTTT. Residues: CASSVTGTFTNEKLFF.